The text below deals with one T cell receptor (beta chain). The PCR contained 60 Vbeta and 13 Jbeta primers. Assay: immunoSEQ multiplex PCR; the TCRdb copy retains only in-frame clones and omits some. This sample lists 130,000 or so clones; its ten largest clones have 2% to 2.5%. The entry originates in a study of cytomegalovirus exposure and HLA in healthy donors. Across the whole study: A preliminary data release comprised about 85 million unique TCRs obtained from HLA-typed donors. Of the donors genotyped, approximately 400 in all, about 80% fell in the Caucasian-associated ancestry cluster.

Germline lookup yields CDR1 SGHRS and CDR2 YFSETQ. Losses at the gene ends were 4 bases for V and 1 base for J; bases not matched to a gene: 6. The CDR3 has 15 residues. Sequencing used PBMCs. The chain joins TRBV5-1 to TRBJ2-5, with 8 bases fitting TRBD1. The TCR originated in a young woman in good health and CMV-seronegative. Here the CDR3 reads CASSTQGQVQETQYF. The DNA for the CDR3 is TGCGCCAGCAGCACGCAGGGACAGGTCCAAGAGACCCAGTACTTC.